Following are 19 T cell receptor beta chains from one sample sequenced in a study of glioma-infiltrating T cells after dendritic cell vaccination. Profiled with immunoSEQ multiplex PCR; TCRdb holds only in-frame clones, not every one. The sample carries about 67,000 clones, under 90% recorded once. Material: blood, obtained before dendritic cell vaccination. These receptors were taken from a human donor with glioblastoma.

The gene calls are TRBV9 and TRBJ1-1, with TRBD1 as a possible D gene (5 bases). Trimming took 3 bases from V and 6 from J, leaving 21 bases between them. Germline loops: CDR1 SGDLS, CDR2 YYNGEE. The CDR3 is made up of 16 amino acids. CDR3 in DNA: TGTGCCAGCAGCGCGCGGGACTCCCCTTTTATGCCTGAAGCTTTCTTT. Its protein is CASSARDSPFMPEAFF. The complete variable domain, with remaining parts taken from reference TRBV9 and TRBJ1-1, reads DSGVTQTPKHLITATGQRVTLRCSPRSGDLSVYWYQQSLDQGLQFLIQYYNGEERAKGNILERFSAQQFPDLHSELNLSSLELGDSALYFCASSARDSPFMPEAFFGQGTRLTVV.

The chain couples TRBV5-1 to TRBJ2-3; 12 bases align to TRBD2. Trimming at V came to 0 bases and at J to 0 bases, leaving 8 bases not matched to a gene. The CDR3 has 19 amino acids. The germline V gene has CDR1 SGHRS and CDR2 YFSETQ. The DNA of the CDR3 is TGCGCCAGCAGCTTGGACGGACTAGCGGGAACTTCTAGCACAGATACGCAGTATTTT. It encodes CASSLDGLAGTSSTDTQYF.

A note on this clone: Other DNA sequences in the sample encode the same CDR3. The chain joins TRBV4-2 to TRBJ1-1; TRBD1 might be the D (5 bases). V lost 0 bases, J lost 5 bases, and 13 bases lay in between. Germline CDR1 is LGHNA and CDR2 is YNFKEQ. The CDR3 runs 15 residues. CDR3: CASSQDLTVGTEAFF. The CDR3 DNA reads TGTGCCAGCAGCCAAGACCTGACAGTCGGGACTGAAGCTTTCTTT.

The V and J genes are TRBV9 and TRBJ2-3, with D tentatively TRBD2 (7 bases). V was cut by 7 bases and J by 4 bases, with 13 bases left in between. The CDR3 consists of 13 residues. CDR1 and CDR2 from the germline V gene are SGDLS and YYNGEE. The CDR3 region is CASGGGGSDTQYF. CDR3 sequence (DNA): TGTGCCAGCGGTGGGGGGGGCTCAGATACGCAGTATTTT.

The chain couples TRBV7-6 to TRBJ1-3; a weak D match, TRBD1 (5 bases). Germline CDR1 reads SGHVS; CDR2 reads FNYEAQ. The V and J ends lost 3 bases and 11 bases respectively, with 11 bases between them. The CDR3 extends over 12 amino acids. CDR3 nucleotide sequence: TGTGCCAGCAGCTTTGGGGAGGGGCCCATATATTTT. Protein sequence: CASSFGEGPIYF.

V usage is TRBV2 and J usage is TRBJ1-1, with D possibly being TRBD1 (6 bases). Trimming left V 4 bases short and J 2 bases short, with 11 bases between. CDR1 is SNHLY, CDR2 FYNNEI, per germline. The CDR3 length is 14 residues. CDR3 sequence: CASSVGQINTEAFF. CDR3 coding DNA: TGTGCCAGCAGTGTTGGACAGATCAACACTGAAGCTTTCTTT.

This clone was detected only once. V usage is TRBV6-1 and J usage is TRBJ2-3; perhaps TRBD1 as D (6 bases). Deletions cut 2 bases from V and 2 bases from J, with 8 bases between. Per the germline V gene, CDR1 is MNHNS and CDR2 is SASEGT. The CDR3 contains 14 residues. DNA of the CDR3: TGTGCCAGCAGTGAACAGGGGCTCACAGATACGCAGTATTTT. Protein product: CASSEQGLTDTQYF.

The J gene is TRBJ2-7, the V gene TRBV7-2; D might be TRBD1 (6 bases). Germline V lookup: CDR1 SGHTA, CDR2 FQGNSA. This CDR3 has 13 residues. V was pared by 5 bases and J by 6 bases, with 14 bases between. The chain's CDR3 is CASSRGQSFEQYF. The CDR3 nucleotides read TGTGCCAGCAGCCGAGGACAGTCTTTCGAGCAGTACTTC.

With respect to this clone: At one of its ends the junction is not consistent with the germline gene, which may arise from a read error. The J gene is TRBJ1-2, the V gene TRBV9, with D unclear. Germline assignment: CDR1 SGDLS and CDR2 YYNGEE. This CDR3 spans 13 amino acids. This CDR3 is CASSVGGSYRYTF. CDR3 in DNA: TGTGCCAGCAGCGTAGGAGGGTCCTATCGCTACACCTTC.

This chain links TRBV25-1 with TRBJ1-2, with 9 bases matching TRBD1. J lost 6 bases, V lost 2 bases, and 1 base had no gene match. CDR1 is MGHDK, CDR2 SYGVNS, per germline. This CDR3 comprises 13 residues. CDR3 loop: CASSERDRDGYTF. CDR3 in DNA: TGTGCCAGCAGTGAACGGGACAGGGATGGCTACACCTTC.

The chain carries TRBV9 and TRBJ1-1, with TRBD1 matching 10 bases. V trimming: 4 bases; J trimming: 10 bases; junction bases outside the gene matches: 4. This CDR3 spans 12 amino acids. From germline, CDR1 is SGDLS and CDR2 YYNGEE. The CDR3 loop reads CASSPRTGGAFF. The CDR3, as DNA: TGTGCCAGCAGCCCCCGGACAGGGGGAGCTTTCTTT.

CDR3 protein: CSVENVGGEYF. In DNA, the CDR3 is TGCAGCGTTGAGAACGTCGGCGGGGAGTACTTC. The rearrangement uses TRBV29-1 and TRBJ2-5; possibly TRBD2 for D (6 bases). Trimming stripped 3 bases from V and 12 bases from J, with 14 bases between. CDR3 length: 11 amino acids. CDR1 is SQVTM, CDR2 ANQGSEA, per germline.

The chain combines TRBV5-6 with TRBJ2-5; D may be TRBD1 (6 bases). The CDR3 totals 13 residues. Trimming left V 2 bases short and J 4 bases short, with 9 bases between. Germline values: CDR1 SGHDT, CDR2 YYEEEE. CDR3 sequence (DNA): TGTGCCAGCAGCTTTACAGGGAGAGAGACCCAGTACTTC. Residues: CASSFTGRETQYF.

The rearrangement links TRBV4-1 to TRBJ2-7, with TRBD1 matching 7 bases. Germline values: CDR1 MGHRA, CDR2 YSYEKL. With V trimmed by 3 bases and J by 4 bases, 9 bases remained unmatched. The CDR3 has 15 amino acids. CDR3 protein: CASSQDPGQQYEQYF. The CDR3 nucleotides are TGCGCCAGCAGCCAGGACCCGGGACAGCAATACGAGCAGTACTTC.

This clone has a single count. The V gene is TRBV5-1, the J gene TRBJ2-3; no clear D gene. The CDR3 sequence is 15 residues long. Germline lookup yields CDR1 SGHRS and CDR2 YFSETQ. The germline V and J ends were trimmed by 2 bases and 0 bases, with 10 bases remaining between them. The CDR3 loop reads CASSLGGTSTDTQYF. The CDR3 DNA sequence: TGCGCCAGCAGCTTAGGCGGAACTAGCACAGATACGCAGTATTTT.

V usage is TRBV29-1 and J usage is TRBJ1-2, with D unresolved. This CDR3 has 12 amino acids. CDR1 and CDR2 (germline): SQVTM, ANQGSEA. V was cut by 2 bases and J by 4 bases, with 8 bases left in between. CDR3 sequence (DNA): TGCAGCGTTGAAATCGGAGGCTATGGCTACACCTTC. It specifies CSVEIGGYGYTF.

DNA of the CDR3: TGTGCCAGTAGTATGTATGACAGCCGCGGCGGCTACACCTTC. The encoded protein is CASSMYDSRGGYTF. This chain uses TRBV19 with TRBJ1-2; tentatively, D is TRBD1 (5 bases). Looked up from germline, CDR1 is LNHDA and CDR2 is SQIVND (reference sequence). V lost 3 bases to trimming and J lost 8 bases, with 16 bases between them. CDR3 length: 14 residues.

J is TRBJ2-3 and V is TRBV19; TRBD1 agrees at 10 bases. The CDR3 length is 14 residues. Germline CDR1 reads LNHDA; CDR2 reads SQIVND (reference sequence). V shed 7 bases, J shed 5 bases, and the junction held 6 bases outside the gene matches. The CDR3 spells CASKRTGGGDTQYF. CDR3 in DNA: TGTGCCAGTAAAAGGACAGGGGGTGGAGATACGCAGTATTTT.

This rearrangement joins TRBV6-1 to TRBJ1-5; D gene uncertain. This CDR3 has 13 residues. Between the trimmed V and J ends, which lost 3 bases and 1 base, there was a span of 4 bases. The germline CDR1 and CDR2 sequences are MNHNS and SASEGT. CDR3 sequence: CASSDRSNQPQHF. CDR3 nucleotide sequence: TGTGCCAGCAGTGACAGGAGCAATCAGCCCCAGCATTTT.